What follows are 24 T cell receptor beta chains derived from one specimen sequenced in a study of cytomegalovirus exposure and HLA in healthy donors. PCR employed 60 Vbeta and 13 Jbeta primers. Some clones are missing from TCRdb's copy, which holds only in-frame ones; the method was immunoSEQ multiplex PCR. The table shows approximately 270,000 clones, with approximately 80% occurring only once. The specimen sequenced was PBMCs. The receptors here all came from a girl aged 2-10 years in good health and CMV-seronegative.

CDR3 protein: CASGLVQGLNSPLHF. In DNA, the CDR3 is TGTGCTAGTGGTTTGGTACAGGGTCTGAATTCACCCCTCCACTTT. The chain links TRBV12-5 to TRBJ1-6; weak D call: TRBD1 (6 bases). Germline CDR1 is LGHNT and CDR2 is FRNRAP. The V end lost 0 bases, the J end lost 7 bases, and 10 bases lay between the germline ends. The CDR3 covers 15 residues.

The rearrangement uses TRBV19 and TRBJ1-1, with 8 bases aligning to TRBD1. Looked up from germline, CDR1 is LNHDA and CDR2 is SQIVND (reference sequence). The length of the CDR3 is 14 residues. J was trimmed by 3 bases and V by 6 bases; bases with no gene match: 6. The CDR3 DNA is TGTGCCAGTAGCCCAATGACAGGGGACACTGAAGCTTTCTTT. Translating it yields CASSPMTGDTEAFF.

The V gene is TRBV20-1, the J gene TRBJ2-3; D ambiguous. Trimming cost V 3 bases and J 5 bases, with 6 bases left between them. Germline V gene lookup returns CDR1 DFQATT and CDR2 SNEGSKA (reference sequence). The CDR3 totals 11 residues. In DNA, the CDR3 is TGCAGTGCTAGTTCGGGAGATACGCAGTATTTT. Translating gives CSASSGDTQYF.

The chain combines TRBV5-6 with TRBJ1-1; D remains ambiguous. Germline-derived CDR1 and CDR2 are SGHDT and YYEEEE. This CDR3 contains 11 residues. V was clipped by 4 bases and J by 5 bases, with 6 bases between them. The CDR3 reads CASSRSTEAFF. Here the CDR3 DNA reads TGTGCCAGCAGCCGGTCGACTGAAGCTTTCTTT.

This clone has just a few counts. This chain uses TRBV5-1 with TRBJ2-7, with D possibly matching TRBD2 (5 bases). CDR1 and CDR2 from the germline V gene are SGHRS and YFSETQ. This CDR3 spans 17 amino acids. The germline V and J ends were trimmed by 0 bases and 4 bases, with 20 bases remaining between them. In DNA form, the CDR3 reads TGCGCCAGCAGCTTGGTGAGGCGGGCCCCTGACGAATACGAGCAGTACTTC. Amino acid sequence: CASSLVRRAPDEYEQYF.

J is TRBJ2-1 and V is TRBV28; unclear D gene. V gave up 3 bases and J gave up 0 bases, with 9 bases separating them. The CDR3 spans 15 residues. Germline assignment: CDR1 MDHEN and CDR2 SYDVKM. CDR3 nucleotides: TGTGCCAGCAGTTTCTTGGAGAGCTCCTACAATGAGCAGTTCTTC. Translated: CASSFLESSYNEQFF. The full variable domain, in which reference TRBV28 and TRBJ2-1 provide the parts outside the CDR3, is DVKVTQSSRYLVKRTGEKVFLECVQDMDHENMFWYRQDPGLGLRLIYFSYDVKMKEKGDIPEGYSVSREKKERFSLILESASTNQTSMYLCASSFLESSYNEQFFGPGTRLTVL.

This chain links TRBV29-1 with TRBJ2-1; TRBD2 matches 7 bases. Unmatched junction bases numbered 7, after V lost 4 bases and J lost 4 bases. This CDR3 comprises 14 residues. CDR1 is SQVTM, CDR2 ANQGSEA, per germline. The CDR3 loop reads CSVVETSSYNEQFF. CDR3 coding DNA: TGCAGCGTTGTCGAGACTAGCTCTTACAATGAGCAGTTCTTC.

The CDR3 coding sequence is TGTGCCAGCAGTCTAACAGGGGATCAGCCCCAGCATTTT. This gives the protein CASSLTGDQPQHF. The rearrangement uses TRBV28 and TRBJ1-5; 7 nucleotides agree with TRBD1. The CDR3 runs 13 residues. V dropped 5 bases and J dropped 5; count of bases not matched to a gene: 3. CDR1 MDHEN and CDR2 SYDVKM come from the germline V gene. Filled out from reference TRBV28 and TRBJ1-5, the complete variable domain reads DVKVTQSSRYLVKRTGEKVFLECVQDMDHENMFWYRQDPGLGLRLIYFSYDVKMKEKGDIPEGYSVSREKKERFSLILESASTNQTSMYLCASSLTGDQPQHFGDGTRLSIL.

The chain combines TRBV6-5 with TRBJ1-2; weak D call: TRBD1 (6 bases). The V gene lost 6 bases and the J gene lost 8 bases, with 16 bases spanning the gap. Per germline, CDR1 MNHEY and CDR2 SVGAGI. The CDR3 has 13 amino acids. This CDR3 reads CASRTLGAWGYTF. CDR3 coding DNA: TGTGCCAGCAGGACCCTGGGGGCGTGGGGCTACACCTTC.

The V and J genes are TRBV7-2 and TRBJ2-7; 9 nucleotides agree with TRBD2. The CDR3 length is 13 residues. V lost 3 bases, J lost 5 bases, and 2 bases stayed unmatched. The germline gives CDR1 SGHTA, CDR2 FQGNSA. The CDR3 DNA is TGTGCCAGCAGCTTTAGCGGGGGCCACGAGCAGTACTTC. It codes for CASSFSGGHEQYF.

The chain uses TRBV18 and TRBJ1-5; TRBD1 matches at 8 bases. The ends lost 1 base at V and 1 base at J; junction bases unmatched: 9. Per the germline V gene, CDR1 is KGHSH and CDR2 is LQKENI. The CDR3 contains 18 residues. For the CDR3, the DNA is TGTGCCAGCTCACCACAAGGACAGGGCCACTTGAGCAATCAGCCCCAGCATTTT. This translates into CASSPQGQGHLSNQPQHF.

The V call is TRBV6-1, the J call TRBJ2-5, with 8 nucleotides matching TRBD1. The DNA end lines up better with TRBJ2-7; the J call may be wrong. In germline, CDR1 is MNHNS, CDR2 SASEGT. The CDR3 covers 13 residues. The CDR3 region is CASSRDRWYEQYF. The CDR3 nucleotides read TGTGCCAGCAGTCGGGACAGGTGGTACGAGCAGTACTTC.

CDR3 protein: CASSQGAEANYGYTF. CDR3 sequence (DNA): TGTGCCAGCAGCCAGGGGGCGGAAGCTAACTATGGCTACACCTTC. The rearrangement uses TRBV5-4 and TRBJ1-2, with 8 bases aligning to TRBD1. The length of the CDR3 is 15 residues. The germline V gene has CDR1 SGHNT and CDR2 YYREEE (reference sequence). Germline trimming cut 4 bases from V and 0 bases from J; bases unmatched to any gene: 5.

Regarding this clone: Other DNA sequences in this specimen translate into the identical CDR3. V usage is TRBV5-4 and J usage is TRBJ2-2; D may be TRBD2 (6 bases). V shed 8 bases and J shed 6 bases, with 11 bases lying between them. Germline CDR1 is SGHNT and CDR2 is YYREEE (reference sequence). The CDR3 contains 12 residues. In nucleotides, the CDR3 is TGTGCCAGTTCCCTAGCGCCCGGGGAGCTGTTTTTT. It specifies CASSLAPGELFF. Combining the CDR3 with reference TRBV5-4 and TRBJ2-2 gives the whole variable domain ETGVTQSPTHLIKTRGQQVTLRCSSQSGHNTVSWYQQALGQGPQFIFQYYREEENGRGNFPPRFSGLQFPNYSSELNVNALELDDSALYLCASSLAPGELFFGEGSRLTVL.

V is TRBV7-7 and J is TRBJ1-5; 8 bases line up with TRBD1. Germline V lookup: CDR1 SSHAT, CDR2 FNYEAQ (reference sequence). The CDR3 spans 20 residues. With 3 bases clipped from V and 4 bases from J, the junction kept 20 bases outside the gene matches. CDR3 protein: CASSFALRIKDRVKNQPQHF. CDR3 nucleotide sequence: TGTGCCAGCAGCTTTGCCCTCCGGATTAAGGACAGGGTTAAAAATCAGCCCCAGCATTTT.

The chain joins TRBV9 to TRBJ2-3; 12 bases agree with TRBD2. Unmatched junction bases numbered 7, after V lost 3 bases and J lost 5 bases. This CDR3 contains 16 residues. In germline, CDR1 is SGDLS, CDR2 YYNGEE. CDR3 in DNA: TGTGCCAGCAGCGCGAGACTAGCGGGAGTCATAGATACGCAGTATTTT. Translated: CASSARLAGVIDTQYF.

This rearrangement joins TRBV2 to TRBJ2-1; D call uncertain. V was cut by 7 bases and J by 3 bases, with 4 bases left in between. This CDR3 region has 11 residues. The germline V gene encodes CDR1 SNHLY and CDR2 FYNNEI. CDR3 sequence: CASTYYNEQFF. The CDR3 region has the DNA TGTGCCAGCACCTACTACAATGAGCAGTTCTTC.

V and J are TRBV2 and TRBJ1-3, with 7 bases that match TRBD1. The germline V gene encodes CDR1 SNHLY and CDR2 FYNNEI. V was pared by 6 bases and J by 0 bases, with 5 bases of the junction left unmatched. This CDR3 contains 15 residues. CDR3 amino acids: CASSVGQLSGNTIYF. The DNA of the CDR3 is TGTGCCAGCAGCGTGGGACAGCTCTCTGGAAACACCATATATTTT.

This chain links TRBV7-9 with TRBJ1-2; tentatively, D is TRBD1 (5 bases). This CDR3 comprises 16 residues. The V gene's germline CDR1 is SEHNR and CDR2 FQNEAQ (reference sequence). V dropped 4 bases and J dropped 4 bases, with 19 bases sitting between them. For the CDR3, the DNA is TGTGCCAGCAGCTCCGCCCAGGGCTCATATATCTATGGCTACACCTTC. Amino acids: CASSSAQGSYIYGYTF.

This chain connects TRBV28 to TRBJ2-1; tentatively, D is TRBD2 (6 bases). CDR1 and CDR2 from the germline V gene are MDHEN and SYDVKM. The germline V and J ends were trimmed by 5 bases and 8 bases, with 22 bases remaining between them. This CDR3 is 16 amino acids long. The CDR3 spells CASSPPPWRGIYEQFF. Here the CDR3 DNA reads TGTGCCAGCAGTCCCCCCCCGTGGCGGGGAATTTATGAGCAGTTCTTC.

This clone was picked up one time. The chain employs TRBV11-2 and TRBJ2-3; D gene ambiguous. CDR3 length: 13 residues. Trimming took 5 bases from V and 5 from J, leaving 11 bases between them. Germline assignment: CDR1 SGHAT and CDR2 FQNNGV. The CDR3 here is CASSPQSGDTQYF. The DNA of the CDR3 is TGTGCCAGCAGCCCCCAATCGGGAGATACGCAGTATTTT.

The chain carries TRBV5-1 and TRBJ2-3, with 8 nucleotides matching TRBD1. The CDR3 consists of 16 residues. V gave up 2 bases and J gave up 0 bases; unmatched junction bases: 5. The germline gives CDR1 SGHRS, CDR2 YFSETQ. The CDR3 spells CASSFGGTGSTDTQYF. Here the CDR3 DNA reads TGCGCCAGCAGCTTCGGCGGGACAGGTAGCACAGATACGCAGTATTTT.

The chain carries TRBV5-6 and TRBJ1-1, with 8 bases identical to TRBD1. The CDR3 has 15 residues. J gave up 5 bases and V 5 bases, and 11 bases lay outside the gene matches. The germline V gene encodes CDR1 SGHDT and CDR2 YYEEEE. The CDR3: CASRRSGQGRTEAFF. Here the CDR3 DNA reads TGTGCCAGCAGACGATCCGGACAGGGACGAACTGAAGCTTTCTTT.

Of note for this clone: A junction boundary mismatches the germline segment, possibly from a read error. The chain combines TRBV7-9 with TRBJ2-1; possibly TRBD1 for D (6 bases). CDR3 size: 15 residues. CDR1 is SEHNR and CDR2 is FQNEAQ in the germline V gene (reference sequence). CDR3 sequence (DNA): TGTTCCAGCGGACCGCCGCGACAGGTAATCGATGAGCAGTTCTTC. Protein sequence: CSSGPPRQVIDEQFF.